This TCR beta chain was observed in a study of blood T cell repertoires in COVID-19. Study context: Nucleic acid was either cDNA or gDNA, and it came from T cells, B-cell-depleted T cells, or PBMCs.

Enrollment of patients from Seattle took place during active infection, with longitudinal follow-up. Authors' processing steps: Amplification from reference gene primers served as the basis for estimated nucleated cell counts. Only in-frame clones appear in the TCRdb table, and some are missing; sequencing was by immunoSEQ multiplex PCR. The DNA was the basis for D and trimming; V, J and clone size are from that table. The sample lists approximately 350,000 clones; roughly 90% were seen once. CDR1 and CDR2 from the germline V gene are LGHDT and YNNKEL (reference sequence). V was pared by 3 bases and J by 0 bases, with 12 bases between. CDR3 length: 15 amino acids.

This chain uses TRBV3-1 (or the pseudogene TRBV3-2) with TRBJ2-7; TRBD2 is a possible D gene (5 bases). The sample taken for sequencing was peripheral blood. This TCR derives from a woman between 55 and 75 years old with COVID-19, enrolled during active disease. The CDR3 nucleotides read TGTGCCAGCAGCCAGGACGGAGGTAACTCCTACGAGCAGTACTTC. Its translation is CASSQDGGNSYEQYF.